The 15 T cell receptor beta chains below all came from one sample that was sequenced in a study of T cells in localized non-small cell lung cancer. The protocol was immunoSEQ multiplex PCR, while the TCRdb copy is restricted to in-frame clones and leaves out a portion. The sample lists around 1,500 clones, roughly 26% occurring once. The specimen was lung tumor tissue, collected before any cancer treatment. These receptors were obtained from a male donor older than 55 with stage I squamous cell lung carcinoma.

This sequence joins TRBV28 and TRBJ1-5; D is unresolved. Per germline, CDR1 MDHEN and CDR2 SYDVKM. The V end lost 6 bases, the J end lost 1 base, and 4 bases lay between the germline ends. The CDR3 spans 12 residues. Written as DNA, the CDR3 is TGTGCCAGCAGGCAGAGCAATCAGCCCCAGCATTTT. Its protein is CASRQSNQPQHF.

Only one count was recorded for this clone. The chain is built from TRBV6-1 and TRBJ1-2; D remains unclear. Trimming shortened V by 0 bases and J by 4 bases, and 18 bases separated the two germline ends. CDR3 size: 17 residues. The germline gives CDR1 MNHNS, CDR2 SASEGT. This CDR3 reads CASSEALSSWGFYGYTF. The CDR3 nucleotides are TGTGCCAGCAGTGAAGCGCTTTCGAGTTGGGGTTTCTATGGCTACACCTTC.

This sequence joins TRBV18 and TRBJ1-1; D gene unclear. This CDR3 has 16 amino acids. V was shortened by 1 base and J by 3 bases, with 15 bases between the two germline ends. Germline values: CDR1 KGHSH, CDR2 LQKENI. The CDR3 is CASSPQTPSTDTEAFF. As DNA, the CDR3 is TGTGCCAGCTCACCACAGACTCCTTCGACGGACACTGAAGCTTTCTTT.

The rearrangement joins TRBV19 to TRBJ1-2; D call uncertain. Germline V gives CDR1 LNHDA, CDR2 SQIVND (reference sequence). The CDR3 has 14 amino acids. Trimming removed 7 bases at V and 8 bases at J, with 20 bases between. This CDR3 is CASNLSGAMRGYTF. CDR3 DNA sequence: TGTGCCAGTAACCTCAGCGGAGCAATGAGGGGCTACACCTTC.

The V and J genes are TRBV4-1 and TRBJ1-1; perhaps TRBD1 as D (5 bases). CDR1 MGHRA and CDR2 YSYEKL come from the germline V gene. The CDR3 extends over 18 amino acids. V lost 0 bases to trimming and J lost 1 base, with 18 bases between them. The CDR3 is CASSQEAGERGWNTEAFF. CDR3 DNA sequence: TGCGCCAGCAGCCAAGAGGCGGGGGAGAGGGGTTGGAACACTGAAGCTTTCTTT.

The chain has TRBV5-1 and TRBJ1-2, with 7 bases matching TRBD1. Germline V CDR1 and CDR2: SGHRS, YFSETQ. Trimming removed 3 bases from V and 4 bases from J; junction bases left unmatched: 9. CDR3 length: 15 residues. CDR3 bases: TGCGCCAGCAGCTCTACCGGGACAGAGACCTATGGCTACACCTTC. Protein: CASSSTGTETYGYTF.

This clone was counted a few times. The gene calls are TRBV19 and TRBJ2-5, with 8 nucleotides matching TRBD1. Unmatched junction bases numbered 10, after V lost 5 bases and J lost 5 bases. There are 15 residues in the CDR3. The V gene's germline CDR1 is LNHDA and CDR2 SQIVND (reference sequence). CDR3 region: CASSPGDRSRETQYF. CDR3 nucleotides: TGTGCCAGTAGTCCAGGGGACAGGTCCAGGGAGACCCAGTACTTC. The entire variable domain, with the rest obtained from reference TRBV19 and TRBJ2-5, is as follows: DGGITQSPKYLFRKEGQNVTLSCEQNLNHDAMYWYRQDPGQGLRLIYYSQIVNDFQKGDIAEGYSVSREKKESFPLTVTSAQKNPTAFYLCASSPGDRSRETQYFGPGTRLLVL.

The chain employs TRBV5-1 and TRBJ1-3; TRBD1 is a possible D gene (6 bases). CDR3 length equals 14 residues. The V end lost 0 bases, the J end lost 4 bases, and 8 bases lay between the germline ends. CDR1 and CDR2 (germline): SGHRS, YFSETQ. The CDR3 DNA sequence: TGCGCCAGCAGCTTGGACAGGGTCGGAAACACCATATATTTT. Its translation: CASSLDRVGNTIYF.

In its sample, this clone was seen a few times. The chain recombines TRBV11-3 with TRBJ2-2; D unclear. Germline V gives CDR1 SGHNT, CDR2 YENEEA. The germline V and J ends were trimmed by 3 bases and 0 bases, with 8 bases remaining between them. CDR3 length: 15 residues. CDR3 amino acids: CASSLGLANTGELFF. As DNA, the CDR3 is TGTGCCAGCAGCTTGGGTCTGGCGAACACCGGGGAGCTGTTTTTT. The whole variable domain, remainder taken from reference TRBV11-3 and TRBJ2-2, is EAGVVQSPRYKIIEKKQPVAFWCNPISGHNTLYWYLQNLGQGPELLIRYENEEAVDDSQLPKDRFSAERLKGVDSTLKIQPAELGDSAVYLCASSLGLANTGELFFGEGSRLTVL.

V usage is TRBV9 and J usage is TRBJ1-4, with 9 bases lining up with TRBD1. The CDR3 extends over 15 amino acids. The V gene's germline CDR1 is SGDLS and CDR2 YYNGEE. Germline trimming cut 1 base from V and 8 bases from J; bases unmatched to any gene: 6. CDR3 region: CASSVRTGVGEKLFF. The CDR3 DNA reads TGTGCCAGCAGCGTACGGACAGGGGTCGGAGAAAAACTGTTTTTT.

This rearrangement joins TRBV28 to TRBJ2-7; 8 bases fit TRBD1. The V and J ends lost 7 bases and 1 base, in that order; junction bases with no gene match: 6. Germline loops: CDR1 MDHEN, CDR2 SYDVKM. The CDR3 totals 14 residues. CDR3 amino acids: CASIGQGESYEQYF. CDR3 nucleotides: TGTGCCAGCATTGGACAGGGTGAATCCTACGAGCAGTACTTC.

This chain links TRBV11-3 with TRBJ1-5; 7 positions match TRBD1. V lost 5 bases and J lost 0; bases outside the gene matches: 1. Per the germline V gene, CDR1 is SGHNT and CDR2 is YENEEA. The CDR3 runs 14 residues. CDR3 in DNA: TGTGCCAGCAGCCAGGGGGTTAGCAATCAGCCCCAGCATTTT. Translation: CASSQGVSNQPQHF.

This sequence joins TRBV5-1 and TRBJ2-1, with 7 bases lining up with TRBD2. Trimming removed 0 bases from V and 9 bases from J; junction bases left unmatched: 9. The germline V gene has CDR1 SGHRS and CDR2 YFSETQ. The CDR3 spans 15 residues. DNA for the CDR3: TGCGCCAGCAGCTTGGCCAACGGACTAGAGGGTGAGCAGTTCTTC. It translates to CASSLANGLEGEQFF.

This clone showed up just a few times. V and J are TRBV29-1 and TRBJ2-7, with D perhaps assigned TRBD1 or TRBD2 (5 bases each). The CDR3 loop spans 13 amino acids. Trimming removed 2 bases from V and 4 bases from J, with 12 bases in between. Germline assignment: CDR1 SQVTM and CDR2 ANQGSEA. The CDR3 here is CSVEQGEGYEQYF. The CDR3 DNA is TGCAGCGTTGAACAGGGAGAAGGATACGAGCAGTACTTC.

The rearrangement links TRBV18 to TRBJ1-1; D uncertain. CDR1 and CDR2 (germline): KGHSH, LQKENI. V dropped 0 bases and J dropped 1 base, with 9 bases sitting between them. The CDR3 totals 15 residues. The CDR3: CASSPPGGWNTEAFF. CDR3 coding DNA: TGTGCCAGCTCACCACCGGGAGGGTGGAACACTGAAGCTTTCTTT. The full variable domain, with the rest looked up from reference TRBV18 and TRBJ1-1, is NAGVMQNPRHLVRRRGQEARLRCSPMKGHSHVYWYRQLPEEGLKFMVYLQKENIIDESGMPKERFSAEFPKEGPSILRIQQVVRGDSAAYFCASSPPGGWNTEAFFGQGTRLTVV.